These T cell receptor beta chains were read from a single sample in a study of blood T cells in healthy people across ages. TCRdb redid the calling of the 5' RACE reads with MiXCR, one entry per CDR3 protein. The profile shows about 590,000 distinct CDR3 sequences, about 28% of them singletons. The sequenced material came from blood. These receptors all stem from a woman older than 75 in good health. Each CDR3 is given with its conserved first and last residue. The D gene is left open where the match is weak. Clone size is given for some rows only: seen once, a few or many times, or a class if the clone is expanded.

12,TRBV4-2,TRBJ2-6,NA,many,CASSPGANVLTF,TGTGCCAGCAGCCCCGGGGCCAACGTCCTGACTTTC
14,TRBV12-3/TRBV12-4,TRBJ2-5,TRBD2,NA,CASTKPGLQETQYF,TGTGCCAGCACCAAACCGGGACTACAAGAGACCCAGTACTTC
18,TRBV6-1,TRBJ1-5,TRBD1,few,CATVFWDRAPSSNQPQHF,TGTGCCACCGTCTTTTGGGACAGGGCTCCATCTAGCAATCAGCCCCAGCATTTT
17,TRBV18,TRBJ2-5,NA,few,CASSPLDPHRSGETQYF,TGTGCCAGCTCACCATTGGACCCCCACAGGTCCGGGGAGACCCAGTACTTC
14,TRBV5-1,TRBJ1-1,NA,few,CASSFRPGRTEAFF,TGCGCCAGCAGCTTCCGCCCAGGGAGAACTGAAGCTTTCTTT
11,TRBV30,TRBJ2-7,NA,many,CAWSFSYEQYF,TGTGCCTGGAGCTTTAGCTACGAGCAGTACTTC
15,TRBV25-1,TRBJ1-2,TRBD1,many,CASRKTGGFLYGYTF,TGTGCCAGCAGGAAAACAGGGGGGTTCCTCTATGGCTACACCTTC
13,TRBV12-3/TRBV12-4,TRBJ1-1,NA,NA,CASSLGMNTGAFF,TGTGCCAGCAGTTTAGGGATGAACACTGGAGCTTTCTTT
14,TRBV7-9,TRBJ2-5,NA,many,CASSLVAEGETQYF,TGTGCCAGCAGCTTAGTCGCGGAGGGGGAGACCCAGTACTTC
14,TRBV25-1,TRBJ2-5,NA,many,CASSLPGVRGTQYF,TGTGCCAGCAGTCTTCCCGGAGTCCGGGGGACCCAGTACTTC
15,TRBV5-1,TRBJ1-1,NA,few,CASSLGGGENTEAFF,TGCGCCAGCAGCTTAGGAGGCGGTGAGAACACTGAAGCTTTCTTT
15,TRBV4-3,TRBJ2-1,NA,many,CASSQARSSYNEQFF,TGCGCCAGCAGCCAAGCTAGGAGCTCCTACAATGAGCAGTTCTTC